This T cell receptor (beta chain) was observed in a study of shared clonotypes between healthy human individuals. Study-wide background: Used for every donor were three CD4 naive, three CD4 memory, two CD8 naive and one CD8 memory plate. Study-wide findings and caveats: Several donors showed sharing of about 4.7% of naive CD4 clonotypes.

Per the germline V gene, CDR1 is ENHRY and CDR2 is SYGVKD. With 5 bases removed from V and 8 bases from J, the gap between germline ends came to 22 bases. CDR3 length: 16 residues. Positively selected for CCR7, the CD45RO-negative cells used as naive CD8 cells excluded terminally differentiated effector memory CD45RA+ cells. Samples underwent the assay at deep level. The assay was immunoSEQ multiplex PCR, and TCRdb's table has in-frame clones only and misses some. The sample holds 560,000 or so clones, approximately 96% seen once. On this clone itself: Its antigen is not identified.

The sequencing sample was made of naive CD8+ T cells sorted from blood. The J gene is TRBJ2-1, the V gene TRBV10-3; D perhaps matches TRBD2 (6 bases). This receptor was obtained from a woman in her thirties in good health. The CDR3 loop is CAISPDGGNLGYEQFF. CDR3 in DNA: TGTGCCATCAGTCCGGACGGGGGAAATTTAGGTTATGAGCAGTTCTTC.